One and the same sample provided the 7 T cell receptor beta chains below, sequenced in a study of tumor and adjacent non-tumor tissue in lung cancer. This sample's RNA came from whole unsorted tissue. Distant lung tissue was collected more than 3 cm away from the tumor edge. A modified ARM-PCR protocol with three rounds of nested PCR amplified TCRbeta. TCRdb fed the multiplex PCR reads into MiXCR, producing one record per CDR3 protein. The sample lists about 98,000 distinct CDR3 sequences; roughly 80% were seen once. The sequencing input was distant non-tumor lung tissue. These receptors were taken from a man aged 60-69 years with small cell lung cancer.

As regards this clonotype: A junction boundary mismatches the germline segment, possibly from a read error. The chain recombines TRBV5-5 with TRBJ2-1; 8 bases fit TRBD2. The CDR3 length is 15 residues. Germline CDR1 SGHKS, CDR2 YYEKEE (reference sequence). The CDR3, as DNA: TGTGCCAACAGCTTGGGACTAGTGGTATACAATGAGCAGTTCTTC. Translated: CANSLGLVVYNEQFF.

The rearrangement joins TRBV4-1 to TRBJ1-2; D gene uncertain. This CDR3 region has 16 residues. Trimming took off 1 base at V and 2 bases at J, with 14 bases between the two ends. Germline V lookup: CDR1 MGHRA, CDR2 YSYEKL. The CDR3 DNA reads TGCGCCAGCAGCCAAGTACTCTCAGACGCCAACTATGGCTACACCTTC. Translated, it gives CASSQVLSDANYGYTF.

This clonotype was counted once. The chain couples TRBV12-3 or TRBV12-4 to TRBJ2-5; no clear D gene. The ends were cut back, 9 bases at V and 6 bases at J, with 29 bases in the middle. The CDR3 consists of 17 residues. In DNA form, the CDR3 reads TGTGCCAGTACTCCAACATCGGTCGTTTTACGGGCGCAGACCCAGTACTTC. Translated: CASTPTSVVLRAQTQYF.

This clonotype was detected only once. This is likely a read error, given that the CDR3 carries no conserved phenylalanine or tryptophan at its end. The genes are TRBV11-3 and TRBJ2-3; no definite D call. Germline lookup yields CDR1 SGHNT and CDR2 YENEEA. The CDR3 contains 12 residues. CDR3 sequence (DNA): TGTGCCAACAGCCCACCCGCAGATACGCAGTATTAT. It translates to CANSPPADTQYY.

There are many counts of this clonotype. The chain employs TRBV18 and TRBJ2-3, with D hard to call. The V end was cut by 1 base, the J end by 5 bases, with 4 bases between. There are 12 residues in the CDR3. Germline assignment: CDR1 KGHSH and CDR2 LQKENI. CDR3 DNA: TGTGCCAGCTCACCACGGGGAGATACGCAGTATTTT. This sequence encodes CASSPRGDTQYF.

Turning to this clonotype: At one end, the junction sequence differs from germline, possibly due to a read error. The J gene is TRBJ2-5, the V gene TRBV12-3 or TRBV12-4, with D possibly being TRBD2 (6 bases). CDR3 size: 13 residues. CDR3 DNA sequence: TGCACCAGCAGTGGTAGCGGCCAAGAGACTCAGTACTTC. This sequence encodes CTSSGSGQETQYF.

This clonotype was recorded once. The CDR3 end shows no conserved phenylalanine or tryptophan, and so a read error is likely. The V call is TRBV7-3, the J call TRBJ2-1; D is uncertain. Trimming shortened V by 2 bases and J by 2 bases, and 10 bases separated the two germline ends. Germline V CDR1 and CDR2: SGHTA, FQGTGA. The CDR3 runs 15 residues. The CDR3 loop reads CASSLGRAAYNEQFS. The CDR3, as DNA: TGTGCCAGCAGCTTAGGAAGGGCCGCCTACAATGAGCAGTTCTCC.